The present T cell receptor beta chain was sequenced within a study of blood T cell repertoires in COVID-19. Across the study: Samples taken during acute and convalescent COVID-19 were collected in the United States, Italy and Spain.

Produced via immunoSEQ multiplex PCR; TCRdb's table is partial and in-frame only. Of 100,000 to 150,000 clones in the sample, over 75% were seen once. CDR1 is MNHNS and CDR2 is SASEGT in the germline V gene. The ends were cut back, 2 bases at V and 3 bases at J, with 10 bases in the middle. The CDR3 is 14 amino acids. The chain recombines TRBV6-1 with TRBJ1-2, with D tentatively TRBD1 (5 bases). The receptor was isolated from a woman older than 75 with acute or convalescent COVID-19. Source material: peripheral blood. The chain's CDR3 is CASSEPGRDYGYTF. In DNA form, the CDR3 reads TGTGCCAGCAGTGAACCAGGGAGGGACTATGGCTACACCTTC.